Presented here are 11 T cell receptor beta chains from one specimen sequenced in a study of blood T cell repertoires in COVID-19. Produced via immunoSEQ multiplex PCR; TCRdb's table is partial and in-frame only. The sample records tens of thousands of clones, around 90% being singletons. Source material: peripheral blood. These receptors all come from a middle-aged man with acute or convalescent COVID-19.

This sequence joins TRBV10-3 and TRBJ2-1; D gene uncertain. CDR1 is ENHRY, CDR2 SYGVKD, per germline. The CDR3 is 13 amino acids. V was clipped by 5 bases and J by 1 base, with 6 bases between them. The CDR3 here is CAISQESYNEQFF. CDR3 nucleotides: TGTGCCATCAGTCAGGAATCCTACAATGAGCAGTTCTTC.

The V call is TRBV18, the J call TRBJ1-2, with D unresolved. Per germline, CDR1 KGHSH and CDR2 LQKENI. The germline V and J ends were trimmed by 0 bases and 8 bases, with 19 bases remaining between them. The CDR3 runs to 16 residues. CDR3 sequence reads: CASSPPSRQFYGGYTF. The CDR3 DNA reads TGTGCCAGCTCACCACCGTCGAGGCAGTTCTATGGCGGCTACACCTTC.

The chain joins TRBV5-4 to TRBJ2-4; maybe TRBD2 (6 bases). CDR3 length: 14 residues. The ends were cut back, 6 bases at V and 6 bases at J, with 16 bases in the middle. Looked up from germline, CDR1 is SGHNT and CDR2 is YYREEE (reference sequence). The CDR3 spells CASTLEGNPNIQYF. The CDR3 DNA follows: TGTGCCAGCACCCTGGAGGGCAATCCAAACATTCAGTACTTC.

The rearrangement links TRBV2 to TRBJ2-1, with TRBD2 matching 7 bases. V lost 2 bases, J lost 6 bases, and 4 bases stayed unmatched. Germline V gene data show CDR1 as SNHLY and CDR2 as FYNNEI. This CDR3 contains 14 residues. For the CDR3, the DNA is TGTGCCAGCAGTGAACCGACTAGCCGCAATGAGCAGTTCTTC. Translated: CASSEPTSRNEQFF.

The chain combines TRBV6-5 with TRBJ2-5; weak D call: TRBD1 (5 bases). Trimming pared 4 bases from V and 1 base from J, leaving 10 bases between. The CDR3 has 14 residues. In germline, CDR1 is MNHEY, CDR2 SVGAGI. CDR3 bases: TGTGCCAGCAGTTTGGACATGTTCCAAGAGACCCAGTACTTC. It specifies CASSLDMFQETQYF.

The V gene is TRBV24-1, the J gene TRBJ2-1; a weak D match, TRBD1 (6 bases). Per germline, CDR1 KGHDR and CDR2 SFDVKD. CDR3 length: 15 residues. The V end lost 2 bases, the J end lost 2 bases, and 9 bases lay between the germline ends. The CDR3 reads CATSDWGLTYNEQFF. Written as DNA, the CDR3 is TGTGCCACCAGTGATTGGGGGCTGACCTACAATGAGCAGTTCTTC.

The genes are TRBV11-2 and TRBJ2-7, with D possibly being TRBD1 (5 bases). The germline V gene has CDR1 SGHAT and CDR2 FQNNGV. V dropped 5 bases and J dropped 7 bases, with 21 bases sitting between them. The CDR3 is 15 amino acids. CDR3: CASSGSTGPGREQYF. In DNA, the CDR3 is TGTGCCAGCAGCGGGTCAACAGGTCCTGGCAGGGAGCAGTACTTC.

V usage is TRBV19 and J usage is TRBJ1-1; possible D gene TRBD1, 5 bases. V shed 10 bases and J shed 2 bases, with 20 bases lying between them. Germline lookup yields CDR1 LNHDA and CDR2 SQIVND (reference sequence). This CDR3 has 15 amino acids. CDR3 coding DNA: TGTGCCACTAAGAAGGGAGGGGCGGAAAACACTGAAGCTTTCTTT. It yields the protein CATKKGGAENTEAFF.

The chain joins TRBV6-5 to TRBJ2-3; D possibly corresponds to TRBD1 (5 bases). V was trimmed by 4 bases and J by 6 bases, leaving 14 bases between them. The length of the CDR3 is 14 residues. In germline, CDR1 is MNHEY, CDR2 SVGAGI. The CDR3 sequence is CASSLSYRSDTQYF. CDR3 sequence (DNA): TGTGCCAGCAGTTTGTCCTACAGGTCCGATACGCAGTATTTT.

V is TRBV11-2 and J is TRBJ1-2; no firm D call. Looked up from germline, CDR1 is SGHAT and CDR2 is FQNNGV. V lost 3 bases to trimming and J lost 7 bases, with 6 bases between them. The CDR3 totals 11 residues. The CDR3 coding sequence is TGTGCCAGCAGCTTCGGGGTTGGCTACACCTTC. It specifies CASSFGVGYTF.

This chain joins TRBV7-2 and TRBJ1-3; D possibly corresponds to TRBD1 (5 bases). V lost 1 base to trimming and J lost 8 bases, with 9 bases between them. Germline lookup yields CDR1 SGHTA and CDR2 FQGNSA. The CDR3 totals 13 residues. The CDR3 DNA follows: TGTGCCAGCAGCTTAGTCCTCAGGGACACCATATATTTT. This gives the protein CASSLVLRDTIYF.